This passage covers 14 T cell receptor beta chains from one sample sequenced in a study of blood T cell repertoires in COVID-19. The method was immunoSEQ multiplex PCR; TCRdb's version includes in-frame clones alone and lacks a portion of them. The repertoire includes roughly 150,000 clones, just over 90% of them detected once, and roughly 4.5% sits in the top ten. Source material: peripheral blood. The receptors shown here come from a man aged 18 to 35 with COVID-19, enrolled during active disease.

The chain joins TRBV9 to TRBJ2-3; 11 bases match TRBD2. The ends lost 0 bases at V and 2 bases at J; junction bases unmatched: 2. CDR1 SGDLS and CDR2 YYNGEE come from the germline V gene. This CDR3 is 16 amino acids long. The CDR3 DNA reads TGTGCCAGCAGCGTAGGGACTAGCGGGTTCACAGATACGCAGTATTTT. Translating gives CASSVGTSGFTDTQYF.

The chain is built from TRBV5-4 and TRBJ1-2, with 8 bases fitting TRBD1. The CDR3 contains 15 residues. Trimming at V came to 0 bases and at J to 4 bases, leaving 5 bases not matched to a gene. Per the germline V gene, CDR1 is SGHNT and CDR2 is YYREEE (reference sequence). CDR3 sequence reads: CASSLVGQGLYGYTF. In nucleotides, the CDR3 is TGTGCCAGCAGCTTGGTTGGACAGGGACTCTATGGCTACACCTTC.

The rearrangement joins TRBV6-5 to TRBJ2-1, with TRBD2 identical over 11 bases. In germline, CDR1 is MNHEY, CDR2 SVGAGI. CDR3 length equals 14 residues. Trimming removed 8 bases from V and 4 bases from J; junction bases left unmatched: 4. CDR3 protein: CASRSGRAYNEQFF. The CDR3 bases are TGTGCCAGCCGTAGCGGGAGGGCTTACAATGAGCAGTTCTTC.

Comments on this clone: Mismatch with germline at one junction end may stem from a read error. This chain links TRBV2 with TRBJ1-4, with 10 positions matching TRBD1. The V gene's germline CDR1 is SNHLY and CDR2 FYNNEI. The CDR3 extends over 15 amino acids. This chain's CDR3 is CASRAPGQGLEELLF. The CDR3 coding sequence is TGTGCCAGCAGGGCCCCGGGACAGGGGCTCGAGGAACTGCTTTTT.

The chain employs TRBV5-5 and TRBJ1-2; TRBD1 matches 8 bases. The CDR3 contains 13 residues. With 4 bases clipped from V and 4 bases from J, the junction kept 3 bases outside the gene matches. Per the germline V gene, CDR1 is SGHKS and CDR2 is YYEKEE (reference sequence). The CDR3 DNA reads as TGTGCCAGCAGCCCTCAGGGGGCCTATGGCTACACCTTC. Translation: CASSPQGAYGYTF.

This chain uses TRBV7-8 with TRBJ2-2, with D maybe TRBD2 (7 bases). Per germline, CDR1 SGHVS and CDR2 FQNEAQ. V shed 10 bases and J shed 3 bases, with 24 bases lying between them. The CDR3 is 17 residues long. The DNA for the CDR3 is TGTGCCACCAAGTCCGGGGGGCGCGGAATTGACACCGGGGAGCTGTTTTTT. Translating it yields CATKSGGRGIDTGELFF.

This chain connects TRBV27 to TRBJ2-1, with 8 bases aligning to TRBD1. The junction had 3 bases not matched to a gene; V was cut back by 1 base and J by 4 bases. The CDR3 totals 15 residues. Germline CDR1 is MNHEY and CDR2 is SMNVEV (reference sequence). CDR3 in amino acids: CASSLFTGGYNEQFF. The CDR3 DNA follows: TGTGCCAGCAGTTTATTCACAGGGGGGTACAATGAGCAGTTCTTC.

Here the CDR3 reads CASSQDVAGGLPLHF. In nucleotides, the CDR3 is TGTGCCAGCAGCCAAGATGTTGCAGGAGGATTGCCCCTCCACTTT. The rearrangement uses TRBV3-1 (or the pseudogene TRBV3-2) and TRBJ1-6; D gene ambiguous. Germline CDR1 reads LGHDT; CDR2 reads YNNKEL (reference sequence). Trimming left V 0 bases short and J 13 bases short, with 16 bases between. The CDR3 sequence is 15 residues long.

This sequence joins TRBV5-1 and TRBJ2-1; D might be TRBD2 (6 bases). The CDR3 covers 17 residues. The germline V and J ends were trimmed by 4 bases and 0 bases, with 17 bases remaining between them. Germline CDR1 is SGHRS and CDR2 is YFSETQ. The CDR3 DNA is TGCGCCAGCAGCCCTGGAGGGCCACAGGACTCCTACAATGAGCAGTTCTTC. Its protein product is CASSPGGPQDSYNEQFF.

The chain is built from TRBV18 and TRBJ1-1; a weak D match, TRBD1 (5 bases). Per the germline V gene, CDR1 is KGHSH and CDR2 is LQKENI. V shed 3 bases and J shed 10 bases, with 21 bases lying between them. This CDR3 contains 15 residues. CDR3 DNA sequence: TGTGCCAGCTCACCGCTTACGGGGACTCCCGAGGGAGCTTTCTTT. Encoded protein: CASSPLTGTPEGAFF. Full variable domain (remainder filled in from reference TRBV18 and TRBJ1-1): NAGVMQNPRHLVRRRGQEARLRCSPMKGHSHVYWYRQLPEEGLKFMVYLQKENIIDESGMPKERFSAEFPKEGPSILRIQQVVRGDSAAYFCASSPLTGTPEGAFFGQGTRLTVV.

The chain couples TRBV7-6 to TRBJ2-1; 7 positions agree with TRBD1. The CDR3 contains 17 residues. The V gene's germline CDR1 is SGHVS and CDR2 FNYEAQ. Trimming cost V 0 bases and J 6 bases; bases outside gene matches: 11. CDR3 nucleotide sequence: TGTGCCAGCAGCTTAGCAGGTGGGGCATCAGGGGGCAATGAGCAGTTCTTC. Translating it yields CASSLAGGASGGNEQFF. The complete variable domain, with remaining parts taken from reference TRBV7-6 and TRBJ2-1, reads GAGVSQSPRYKVTKRGQDVALRCDPISGHVSLYWYRQALGQGPEFLTYFNYEAQQDKSGLPNDRFSAERPEGSISTLTIQRTEQRDSAMYRCASSLAGGASGGNEQFFGPGTRLTVL.

This chain joins TRBV20-1 and TRBJ2-7; D unclear. Trimming cost V 4 bases and J 1 base, with 5 bases left between them. The CDR3 is 11 residues long. CDR1 and CDR2 (germline): DFQATT, SNEGSKA (reference sequence). The DNA of the CDR3 is TGCAGTGCTAAGGAGTCCTACGAGCAGTACTTC. Encoded protein: CSAKESYEQYF.

This CDR3 is CATSATGSEAFF. The CDR3 coding sequence is TGTGCCACCAGCGCCACAGGGTCAGAAGCTTTCTTT. This chain connects TRBV24-1 to TRBJ1-1; D is possibly TRBD1 (6 bases). V dropped 7 bases and J dropped 8 bases, with 13 bases sitting between them. There are 12 residues in the CDR3. Per the germline V gene, CDR1 is KGHDR and CDR2 is SFDVKD.

J is TRBJ2-7 and V is TRBV6-5, with a weak D call TRBD2 (5 bases). Germline V gene data show CDR1 as MNHEY and CDR2 as SVGAGI. V was clipped by 7 bases and J by 2 bases, with 18 bases between them. This CDR3 is built from 15 residues. The CDR3: CASNALGEKAYEQYF. The CDR3, as DNA: TGTGCCAGCAATGCCCTTGGGGAGAAGGCCTACGAGCAGTACTTC.